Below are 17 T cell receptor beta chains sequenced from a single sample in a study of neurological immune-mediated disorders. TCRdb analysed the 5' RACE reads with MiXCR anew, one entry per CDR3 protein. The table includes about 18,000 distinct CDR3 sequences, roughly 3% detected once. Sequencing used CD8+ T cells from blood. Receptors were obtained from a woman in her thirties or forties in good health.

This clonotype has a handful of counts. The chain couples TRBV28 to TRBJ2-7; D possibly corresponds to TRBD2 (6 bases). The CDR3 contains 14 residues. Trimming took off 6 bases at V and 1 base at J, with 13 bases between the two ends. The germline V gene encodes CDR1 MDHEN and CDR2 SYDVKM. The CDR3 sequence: CASRTYSGSYEQYF. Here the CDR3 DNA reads TGTGCCAGCAGGACTTATAGCGGTTCCTACGAGCAGTACTTC.

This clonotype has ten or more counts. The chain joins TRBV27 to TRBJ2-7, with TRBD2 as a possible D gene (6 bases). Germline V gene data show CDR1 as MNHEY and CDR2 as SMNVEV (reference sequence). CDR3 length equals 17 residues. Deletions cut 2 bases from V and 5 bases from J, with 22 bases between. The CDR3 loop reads CASSLTPVPGLEDEQYF. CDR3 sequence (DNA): TGTGCCAGCAGTTTAACCCCCGTCCCGGGACTGGAAGACGAGCAGTACTTC.

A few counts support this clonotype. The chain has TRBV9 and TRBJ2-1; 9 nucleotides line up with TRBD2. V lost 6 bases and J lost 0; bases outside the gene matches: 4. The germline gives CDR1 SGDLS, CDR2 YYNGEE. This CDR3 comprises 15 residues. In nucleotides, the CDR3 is TGTGCCAGCACAGCGGGGGGCAGCTCCTACAATGAGCAGTTCTTC. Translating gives CASTAGGSSYNEQFF.

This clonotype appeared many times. CDR3 nucleotide sequence: TGCGCCAGCAGCTTGACGGCGACCGCTGAAGCTTTCTTT. Residues: CASSLTATAEAFF. The chain couples TRBV5-1 to TRBJ1-1; no firm D call. Germline lookup yields CDR1 SGHRS and CDR2 YFSETQ. CDR3 length: 13 amino acids. V lost 1 base and J lost 6, with 10 bases in between.

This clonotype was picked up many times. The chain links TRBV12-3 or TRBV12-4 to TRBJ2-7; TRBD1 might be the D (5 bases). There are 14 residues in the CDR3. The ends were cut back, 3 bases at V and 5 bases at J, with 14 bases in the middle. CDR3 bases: TGTGCCAGCAGTTTTGGCAGGGTGGTCGACGAGCAGTACTTC. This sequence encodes CASSFGRVVDEQYF.

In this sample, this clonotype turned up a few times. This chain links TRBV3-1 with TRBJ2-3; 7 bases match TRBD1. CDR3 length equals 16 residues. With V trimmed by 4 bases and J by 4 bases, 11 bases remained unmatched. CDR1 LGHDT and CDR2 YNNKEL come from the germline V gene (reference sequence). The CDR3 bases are TGTGCCAGCAGCCCCGAAGACAGGGCAACCCCAGATACGCAGTATTTT. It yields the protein CASSPEDRATPDTQYF.

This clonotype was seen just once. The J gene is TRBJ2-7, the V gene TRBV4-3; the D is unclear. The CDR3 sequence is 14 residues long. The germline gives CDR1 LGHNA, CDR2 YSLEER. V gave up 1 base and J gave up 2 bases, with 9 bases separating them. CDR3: CASSQGAGTYEQYF. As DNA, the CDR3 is TGCGCCAGCAGCCAAGGCGCCGGCACCTACGAGCAGTACTTC.

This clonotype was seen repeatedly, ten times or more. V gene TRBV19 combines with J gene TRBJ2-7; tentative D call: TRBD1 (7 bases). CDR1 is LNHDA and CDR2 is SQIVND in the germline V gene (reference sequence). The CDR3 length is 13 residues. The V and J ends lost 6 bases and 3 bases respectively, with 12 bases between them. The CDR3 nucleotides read TGTGCCAGTAGCGCGGGACAGAACTACGAGCAGTACTTC. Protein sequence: CASSAGQNYEQYF.

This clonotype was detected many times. For the CDR3, the DNA is TGTGCCAGCAGCTTAGAGGACAGACCAACCTACGAGCAGTACTTC. Translated: CASSLEDRPTYEQYF. The chain uses TRBV7-9 and TRBJ2-7; D perhaps matches TRBD1 (6 bases). This CDR3 is 15 amino acids long. From germline, CDR1 is SEHNR and CDR2 FQNEAQ (reference sequence). V was trimmed by 1 base and J by 2 bases, leaving 12 bases between them.

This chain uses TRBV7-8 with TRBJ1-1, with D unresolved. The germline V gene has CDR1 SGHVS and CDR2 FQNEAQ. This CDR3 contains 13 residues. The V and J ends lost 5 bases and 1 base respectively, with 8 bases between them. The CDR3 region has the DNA TGTGCCAGCAGCGTCGGGAGGAACACTGAAGCTTTCTTT. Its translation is CASSVGRNTEAFF.

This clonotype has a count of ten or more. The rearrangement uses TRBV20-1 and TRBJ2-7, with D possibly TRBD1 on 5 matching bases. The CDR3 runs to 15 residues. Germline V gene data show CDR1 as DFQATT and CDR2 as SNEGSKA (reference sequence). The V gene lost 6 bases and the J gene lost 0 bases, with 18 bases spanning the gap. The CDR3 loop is CSADGHGLVSYEQYF. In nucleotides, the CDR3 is TGCAGTGCCGACGGACATGGGCTCGTCTCCTACGAGCAGTACTTC.

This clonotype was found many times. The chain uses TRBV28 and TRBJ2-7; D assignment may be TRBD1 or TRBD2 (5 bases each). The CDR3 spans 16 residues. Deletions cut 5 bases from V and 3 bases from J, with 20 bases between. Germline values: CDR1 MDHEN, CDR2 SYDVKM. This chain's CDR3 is CASSPPPPGRFYEQYF. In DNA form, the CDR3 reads TGTGCCAGCAGTCCTCCCCCTCCGGGGCGCTTCTACGAGCAGTACTTC.

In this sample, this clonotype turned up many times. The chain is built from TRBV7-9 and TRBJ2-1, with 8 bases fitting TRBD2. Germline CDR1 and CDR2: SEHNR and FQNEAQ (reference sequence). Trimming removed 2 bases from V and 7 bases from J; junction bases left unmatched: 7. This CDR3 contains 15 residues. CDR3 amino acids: CASSLTELAGNEQFF. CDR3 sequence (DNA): TGTGCCAGCAGCTTAACAGAGTTAGCGGGGAATGAGCAGTTCTTC.

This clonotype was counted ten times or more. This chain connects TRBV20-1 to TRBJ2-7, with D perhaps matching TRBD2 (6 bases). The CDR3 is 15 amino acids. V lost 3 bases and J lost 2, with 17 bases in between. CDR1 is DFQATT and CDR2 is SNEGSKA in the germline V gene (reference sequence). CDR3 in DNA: TGCAGTGCTAGTCCGGAGGCCGGGGGAACCTACGAGCAGTACTTC. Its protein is CSASPEAGGTYEQYF.

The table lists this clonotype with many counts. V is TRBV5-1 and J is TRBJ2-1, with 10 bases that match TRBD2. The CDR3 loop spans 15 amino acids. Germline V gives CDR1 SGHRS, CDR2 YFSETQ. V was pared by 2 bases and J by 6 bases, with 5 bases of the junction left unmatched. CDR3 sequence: CASSFRLAGRNEQFF. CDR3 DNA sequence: TGCGCCAGCAGCTTTAGACTAGCGGGTCGCAATGAGCAGTTCTTC.

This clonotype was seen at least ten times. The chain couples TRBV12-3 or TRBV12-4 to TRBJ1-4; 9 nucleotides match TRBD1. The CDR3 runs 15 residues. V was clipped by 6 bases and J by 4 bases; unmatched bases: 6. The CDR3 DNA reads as TGTGCCAGCAGCACGGGACAGGGCGGTAATGAAAAACTGTTTTTT. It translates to CASSTGQGGNEKLFF.

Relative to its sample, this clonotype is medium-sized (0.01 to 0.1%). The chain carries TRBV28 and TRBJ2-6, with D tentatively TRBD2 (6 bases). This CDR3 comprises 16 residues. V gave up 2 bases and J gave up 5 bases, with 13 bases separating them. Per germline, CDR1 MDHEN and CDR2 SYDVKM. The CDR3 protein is CASSLLTGGRANVLTF. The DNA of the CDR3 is TGTGCCAGCAGTTTACTCACCGGGGGAAGGGCCAACGTCCTGACTTTC.